This T cell receptor beta chain was captured by sequencing in a study of blood T cell repertoires in COVID-19. Study-level background: Spain, Italy and the United States supplied samples that represented acute and convalescent COVID-19. The cDNA or gDNA used as material had been derived from T cells, B-cell-depleted T cells, or PBMCs.

CDR3 size: 15 residues. The V gene end was trimmed by 3 bases and the J gene end by 3 bases; junction bases not matched to a gene: 8. Germline V gives CDR1 SGHNT, CDR2 YYREEE (reference sequence). Original handling: For nucleated cells, counts were estimated from reference gene primer amplification. Sequencing used immunoSEQ multiplex PCR; TCRdb keeps in-frame clones, though not all of them. V, J and clone size are taken as reported in that table, and D and trimming were inferred from the DNA itself. The table records over 200,000 clones, approximately 86% of them present only once. The sample was peripheral blood. The J gene is TRBJ2-7, the V gene TRBV5-4; 8 bases fit TRBD1. The receptor was derived from a man aged 35 to 55 who had recovered from COVID-19. DNA of the CDR3: TGTGCCAGCAGCTCGGGGACAGGCCCTATCTACGAGCAGTACTTC. This codes for CASSSGTGPIYEQYF.